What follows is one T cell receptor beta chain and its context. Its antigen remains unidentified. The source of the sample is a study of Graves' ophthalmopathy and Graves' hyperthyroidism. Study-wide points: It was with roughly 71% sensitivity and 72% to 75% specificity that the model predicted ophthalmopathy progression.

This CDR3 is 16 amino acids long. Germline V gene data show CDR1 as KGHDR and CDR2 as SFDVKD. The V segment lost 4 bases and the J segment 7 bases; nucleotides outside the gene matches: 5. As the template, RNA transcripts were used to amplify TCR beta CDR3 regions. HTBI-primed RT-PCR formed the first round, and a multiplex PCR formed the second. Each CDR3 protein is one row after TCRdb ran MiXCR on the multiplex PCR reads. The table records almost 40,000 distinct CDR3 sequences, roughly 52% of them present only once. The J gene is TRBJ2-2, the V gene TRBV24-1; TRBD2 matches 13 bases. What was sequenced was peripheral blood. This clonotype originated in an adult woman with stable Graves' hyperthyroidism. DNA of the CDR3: TGTGCCACCAGTGACGGACTAGCGGGAGAACTCGGGGAGCTGTTTTTT. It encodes CATSDGLAGELGELFF.